The 19 T cell receptor beta chains presented below share a single source sample, sequenced in a study of cytomegalovirus exposure and HLA in healthy donors. Produced via immunoSEQ multiplex PCR; TCRdb's table is partial and in-frame only. Here the sample spans some 69,000 clones, under 96% being singletons. Source material: PBMCs. The source is a woman aged 18-30 years in good health and CMV-seropositive.

This chain joins TRBV15 and TRBJ1-5, with 10 bases identical to TRBD1. The CDR3 totals 18 residues. Per germline, CDR1 LNHNV and CDR2 YYDKDF (reference sequence). Losses at the gene ends were 0 bases for V and 2 bases for J; bases not matched to a gene: 7. The CDR3 is CATSRDIGTGARNQPQHF. The CDR3, as DNA: TGTGCCACCAGCAGAGATATCGGGACAGGGGCGCGCAATCAGCCCCAGCATTTT. Full variable domain (remainder filled in from reference TRBV15 and TRBJ1-5): DAMVIQNPRYQVTQFGKPVTLSCSQTLNHNVMYWYQQKSSQAPKLLFHYYDKDFNNEADTPDNFQSRRPNTSFCFLDIRSPGLGDTAMYLCATSRDIGTGARNQPQHFGDGTRLSIL.

This clone was counted between two and nine times. J is TRBJ2-7 and V is TRBV4-3; 8 nucleotides line up with TRBD1. Germline values: CDR1 LGHNA, CDR2 YSLEER. The CDR3 has 15 amino acids. The ends lost 0 bases at V and 4 bases at J; junction bases unmatched: 5. The CDR3 reads CASSQDPQGAYEQYF. Written as DNA, the CDR3 is TGCGCCAGCAGCCAAGATCCGCAGGGGGCATACGAGCAGTACTTC.

The chain carries TRBV6-5 and TRBJ2-4; TRBD2 agrees at 13 bases. V was clipped by 8 bases and J by 6 bases; unmatched bases: 1. Germline loops: CDR1 MNHEY, CDR2 SVGAGI. The CDR3 is 13 residues long. For the CDR3, the DNA is TGTGCCAGCTGGACTAGCGGGAGAAACATTCAGTACTTC. This sequence encodes CASWTSGRNIQYF.

The J gene is TRBJ2-4, the V gene TRBV30; D possibly corresponds to TRBD1 (6 bases). The V end lost 7 bases, the J end lost 0 bases, and 13 bases lay between the germline ends. The CDR3 has 14 residues. Germline V CDR1 and CDR2: GTSNPN, SVGIG (reference sequence). Here the CDR3 reads CASGTSLAKNIQYF. For the CDR3, the DNA is TGTGCCTCCGGGACATCTTTAGCCAAAAACATTCAGTACTTC.

The CDR3 is CASNPGLKQPQHF. The CDR3 coding sequence is TGTGCCAGCAACCCGGGACTCAAGCAGCCCCAGCATTTT. The rearrangement links TRBV28 to TRBJ1-5; D is perhaps TRBD1 (5 bases). The CDR3 contains 13 residues. In germline, CDR1 is MDHEN, CDR2 SYDVKM. V dropped 7 bases and J dropped 7 bases, with 14 bases sitting between them. Filled out from reference TRBV28 and TRBJ1-5, the complete variable domain reads DVKVTQSSRYLVKRTGEKVFLECVQDMDHENMFWYRQDPGLGLRLIYFSYDVKMKEKGDIPEGYSVSREKKERFSLILESASTNQTSMYLCASNPGLKQPQHFGDGTRLSIL.

The chain couples TRBV5-4 to TRBJ2-1; D not certain. The CDR3 runs to 15 residues. Deletions cut 5 bases from V and 2 bases from J, with 14 bases between. Germline CDR1 is SGHNT and CDR2 is YYREEE (reference sequence). The chain's CDR3 is CASRQTLAPYNEQFF. DNA for the CDR3: TGTGCCAGCAGGCAGACACTTGCCCCCTACAATGAGCAGTTCTTC.

J is TRBJ1-2 and V is TRBV28; 8 nucleotides line up with TRBD1. CDR3 length: 12 residues. Per the germline V gene, CDR1 is MDHEN and CDR2 is SYDVKM. V shed 5 bases and J 4 bases; nucleotides not matched to a gene: 0. In DNA, the CDR3 is TGTGCCAGCAGTACAGGGGGCTATGGCTACACCTTC. The encoded protein is CASSTGGYGYTF.

The rearrangement links TRBV19 to TRBJ1-2; D might be TRBD1 (6 bases). The V and J ends lost 3 bases and 4 bases respectively, with 12 bases between them. Germline V CDR1 and CDR2: LNHDA, SQIVND (reference sequence). The CDR3 runs 14 residues. The CDR3, as DNA: TGTGCCAGTAGTATCAAAACAGGGATCTATGGCTACACCTTC. It yields the protein CASSIKTGIYGYTF.

CDR3: CASSPRDFPGELFF. In nucleotides, the CDR3 is TGTGCCAGCTCACCAAGGGACTTTCCCGGGGAGCTGTTTTTT. The chain recombines TRBV18 with TRBJ2-2; D is perhaps TRBD2 (6 bases). Looked up from germline, CDR1 is KGHSH and CDR2 is LQKENI. The CDR3 has 14 amino acids. Trimming removed 2 bases from V and 6 bases from J, with 10 bases in between.

J is TRBJ2-7 and V is TRBV5-1; 11 bases line up with TRBD2. This CDR3 contains 17 residues. Trimming took 3 bases from V and 2 from J; bases not matched to a gene: 10. Germline CDR1 reads SGHRS; CDR2 reads YFSETQ. CDR3 sequence: CASSSLAGGSYPYEQYF. DNA of the CDR3: TGCGCCAGCAGCTCCCTAGCGGGAGGATCCTACCCCTACGAGCAGTACTTC.

Of note for this clone: The same CDR3 is also encoded by other DNA sequences in this sample. The CDR3 coding sequence is TGTGCCAGCAGTTACTCGGGGCAGGGGCCCTACGAGCAGTACTTC. Translated, it gives CASSYSGQGPYEQYF. The J gene is TRBJ2-7, the V gene TRBV6-5; weak D call: TRBD1 (6 bases). The CDR3 covers 15 residues. CDR1 is MNHEY, CDR2 SVGAGI, per germline. V shed 0 bases and J shed 2 bases, with 11 bases lying between them.

V is TRBV30 and J is TRBJ2-7, with TRBD2 matching 14 bases. V gave up 7 bases and J gave up 2 bases; unmatched junction bases: 4. CDR1 GTSNPN and CDR2 SVGIG come from the germline V gene (reference sequence). The CDR3 contains 14 residues. The CDR3 DNA follows: TGTGCCTCCGGGACTAGCGGGAGTCCCTACGAGCAGTACTTC. Translated, it gives CASGTSGSPYEQYF.

This clone showed up just a few times. This chain joins TRBV1 and TRBJ2-1; TRBD2 reflects the table's D call only, with no check against the DNA. TRBV1 corresponds to a pseudogene. The CDR3 extends over 14 amino acids. This CDR3 reads CTSSQDGRVREQFF. The CDR3 region has the DNA TGCACCAGCAGCCAAGATGGGAGGGTTCGCGAGCAGTTCTTC.

The chain joins TRBV7-2 to TRBJ1-3; D possibly corresponds to TRBD1 (5 bases). Germline-derived CDR1 and CDR2 are SGHTA and FQGNSA. The CDR3 spans 19 residues. Trimming took off 2 bases at V and 1 base at J, with 21 bases between the two ends. The CDR3 loop is CASSLIRLGAAASGNTIYF. The DNA of the CDR3 is TGTGCCAGCAGCTTAATTCGTCTTGGGGCCGCGGCGTCTGGAAACACCATATATTTT.

The chain combines TRBV6-6 with TRBJ2-1; the match to TRBD1 covers 7 bases. The CDR3 is 16 residues long. The germline V gene has CDR1 MNHNY and CDR2 SVGAGI (reference sequence). The V and J ends lost 8 bases and 1 base, in that order; junction bases with no gene match: 11. CDR3 residues: CASAGTDHFSYNEQFF. CDR3 coding DNA: TGTGCCAGCGCTGGGACAGACCATTTTTCCTACAATGAGCAGTTCTTC.

A word on this clone: This sample also contains other DNA sequences that code for the same CDR3. The chain employs TRBV7-9 and TRBJ2-3; the match to TRBD2 covers 7 bases. CDR1 and CDR2 from the germline V gene are SEHNR and FQNEAQ (reference sequence). The CDR3 is made up of 14 amino acids. Trimming cost V 1 base and J 3 bases; bases outside gene matches: 1. CDR3 amino acids: CASSLGAGTDTQYF. In DNA form, the CDR3 reads TGTGCCAGCAGCTTAGGAGCGGGAACAGATACGCAGTATTTT. Together with reference TRBV7-9 and TRBJ2-3, the CDR3 gives the full variable domain: DTGVSQNPRHKITKRGQNVTFRCDPISEHNRLYWYRQTLGQGPEFLTYFQNEAQLEKSRLLSDRFSAERPKGSFSTLEIQRTEQGDSAMYLCASSLGAGTDTQYFGPGTRLTVL.

The chain uses TRBV30 and TRBJ2-2, with unresolved D. The CDR3 has 11 amino acids. The ends were cut back, 7 bases at V and 1 base at J, with 4 bases in the middle. Germline V lookup: CDR1 GTSNPN, CDR2 SVGIG (reference sequence). The CDR3 DNA is TGTGCCTTCCGGAACACCGGGGAGCTGTTTTTT. It translates to CAFRNTGELFF.

The genes are TRBV30 and TRBJ2-7; 11 nucleotides line up with TRBD1. J lost 12 bases, V lost 2 bases, and 6 bases had no gene match. The germline V gene encodes CDR1 GTSNPN and CDR2 SVGIG (reference sequence). This CDR3 has 12 residues. CDR3 loop: CAWSSGTGGMYF. DNA of the CDR3: TGTGCCTGGAGTTCCGGGACAGGGGGGATGTACTTC.

This chain connects TRBV5-4 to TRBJ2-7, with 9 nucleotides matching TRBD2. With V trimmed by 4 bases and J by 0 bases, 8 bases remained unmatched. This CDR3 is built from 16 residues. The germline V gene encodes CDR1 SGHNT and CDR2 YYREEE (reference sequence). CDR3 nucleotides: TGTGCCAGCAGCCCGGGGCTAGCGGGAAGCTCCTACGAGCAGTACTTC. This sequence encodes CASSPGLAGSSYEQYF.